Each of the 30 T cell receptor beta chains below was sequenced from the same sample in a study of cytomegalovirus exposure and HLA in healthy donors. In the PCR, 60 Vbeta and 13 Jbeta primers were used. Produced via immunoSEQ multiplex PCR; TCRdb's table is partial and in-frame only. The table shows more than 200,000 clones, with over 65% occurring only once. Sequencing input: PBMCs. These receptors were taken from a human donor in good health.

The genes are TRBV29-1 and TRBJ1-1, with a weak D call TRBD1 (6 bases). V shed 4 bases and J shed 4 bases, with 10 bases lying between them. Per the germline V gene, CDR1 is SQVTM and CDR2 is ANQGSEA. The CDR3 runs 12 residues. The CDR3 DNA reads TGCAGCGTTGCGGGACAAGGCACTGAAGCTTTCTTT. Amino acids: CSVAGQGTEAFF.

The chain joins TRBV28 to TRBJ1-5; D is unresolved. Germline CDR1 and CDR2: MDHEN and SYDVKM. This CDR3 contains 13 residues. Deletions cut 7 bases from V and 2 bases from J, with 9 bases between. CDR3 in DNA: TGTGCCAGCATCCGGCGGGGCAATCAGCCCCAGCATTTT. Its protein product is CASIRRGNQPQHF. Variable domain in full (rest from reference TRBV28 and TRBJ1-5): DVKVTQSSRYLVKRTGEKVFLECVQDMDHENMFWYRQDPGLGLRLIYFSYDVKMKEKGDIPEGYSVSREKKERFSLILESASTNQTSMYLCASIRRGNQPQHFGDGTRLSIL.

The chain uses TRBV2 and TRBJ1-1; a weak D match, TRBD1 (6 bases). CDR1 is SNHLY and CDR2 is FYNNEI in the germline V gene. The CDR3 spans 13 residues. V lost 8 bases, J lost 1 base, and 11 bases lay in between. The CDR3 bases are TGTGCCAGCCTACCGGGACAGAACACTGAAGCTTTCTTT. It is translated as CASLPGQNTEAFF. Supplemented by reference TRBV2 and TRBJ1-1, the full variable domain reads EPEVTQTPSHQVTQMGQEVILRCVPISNHLYFYWYRQILGQKVEFLVSFYNNEISEKSEIFDDQFSVERPDGSNFTLKIRSTKLEDSAMYFCASLPGQNTEAFFGQGTRLTVV.

CDR3 coding DNA: TGTGCCAGTAGTCGTAGGGGAGGGGCAACTAATGAAAAACTGTTTTTT. Translated, it gives CASSRRGGATNEKLFF. The genes are TRBV19 and TRBJ1-4, with a tentative D call TRBD1 (5 bases). The germline CDR1 and CDR2 sequences are LNHDA and SQIVND (reference sequence). V was trimmed by 5 bases and J by 0 bases, leaving 13 bases between them. The CDR3 consists of 16 residues. The full variable domain, rest sourced from reference TRBV19 and TRBJ1-4, is DGGITQSPKYLFRKEGQNVTLSCEQNLNHDAMYWYRQDPGQGLRLIYYSQIVNDFQKGDIAEGYSVSREKKESFPLTVTSAQKNPTAFYLCASSRRGGATNEKLFFGSGTQLSVL.

This sequence joins TRBV18 and TRBJ1-4; tentative D call: TRBD1 (5 bases). The CDR3 is made up of 14 amino acids. V gave up 5 bases and J gave up 4 bases, with 11 bases separating them. Per germline, CDR1 KGHSH and CDR2 LQKENI. The CDR3 nucleotides are TGTGCCAGCTCATCGGGGGTCGGTAATGAAAAACTGTTTTTT. Translating gives CASSSGVGNEKLFF.

A single count supports this clone. The chain couples TRBV7-9 to TRBJ1-2, with 7 bases lining up with TRBD1. CDR3 length equals 18 residues. The J segment lost 6 bases and the V segment lost 3 bases, leaving 19 bases of the junction unmatched. Germline V CDR1 and CDR2: SEHNR, FQNEAQ (reference sequence). The CDR3 here is CASSLTAGTARDRNGYTF. The CDR3 region has the DNA TGTGCCAGCAGCTTGACCGCCGGGACCGCGAGGGACAGAAATGGCTACACCTTC.

The V call is TRBV28, the J call TRBJ1-1; D not certain. Germline CDR1 MDHEN, CDR2 SYDVKM. V shed 6 bases and J shed 3 bases, with 11 bases lying between them. The CDR3 consists of 13 residues. The CDR3 DNA sequence: TGTGCCAGCAGACCCCCCGGGTACACTGAAGCTTTCTTT. Amino acid sequence: CASRPPGYTEAFF.

To note about this clone: In the same sample, other DNA sequences code for this CDR3. This chain uses TRBV4-2 with TRBJ2-1, with TRBD2 matching 10 bases. Germline lookup yields CDR1 LGHNA and CDR2 YNFKEQ. This CDR3 has 16 amino acids. The ends lost 1 base at V and 0 bases at J; junction bases unmatched: 0. The CDR3 DNA sequence: TGTGCCAGCAGCCAAGCTAGCGGGAGCTCCTACAATGAGCAGTTCTTC. Its translation is CASSQASGSSYNEQFF.

The chain carries TRBV4-2 and TRBJ1-4; the D gene is possibly TRBD1 (5 bases). This CDR3 comprises 15 residues. Germline-derived CDR1 and CDR2 are LGHNA and YNFKEQ. Trimming stripped 0 bases from V and 8 bases from J, with 13 bases between. Here the CDR3 reads CASSQEEGRNEKLFF. The CDR3 nucleotides read TGTGCCAGCAGCCAAGAGGAGGGGAGGAACGAAAAACTGTTTTTT.

This rearrangement joins TRBV19 to TRBJ2-3; maybe TRBD1 (5 bases). In germline, CDR1 is LNHDA, CDR2 SQIVND (reference sequence). CDR3 length equals 14 residues. The V and J ends lost 4 bases and 8 bases respectively, with 16 bases between them. For the CDR3, the DNA is TGTGCCAGTAGTACTCGAGACAGAGTCTTTACGCAGTATTTT. This translates into CASSTRDRVFTQYF.

This chain uses TRBV6-1 with TRBJ1-1; D perhaps matches TRBD1 (5 bases). The CDR3 covers 12 residues. The germline V gene has CDR1 MNHNS and CDR2 SASEGT. V lost 10 bases, J lost 0 bases, and 9 bases lay in between. The DNA for the CDR3 is TGTGCCACCGCGGGACTGAACACTGAAGCTTTCTTT. It codes for CATAGLNTEAFF.

The rearrangement joins TRBV7-2 to TRBJ2-3; a possible D gene is TRBD2 (5 bases). The CDR3 consists of 15 residues. The V end lost 7 bases, the J end lost 1 base, and 15 bases lay between the germline ends. CDR1 SGHTA and CDR2 FQGNSA come from the germline V gene. Written as DNA, the CDR3 is TGTGCCAGCACCTCGAGCGGAGTCGGCACAGATACGCAGTATTTT. Its translation: CASTSSGVGTDTQYF.

The chain joins TRBV7-9 to TRBJ2-3, with no clear D. Trimming removed 5 bases from V and 0 bases from J, with 6 bases in between. The CDR3 is made up of 13 amino acids. Germline CDR1 is SEHNR and CDR2 is FQNEAQ (reference sequence). CDR3 sequence (DNA): TGTGCCAGCAGCGATACTAGCACAGATACGCAGTATTTT. Amino acid sequence: CASSDTSTDTQYF.

The V and J genes are TRBV18 and TRBJ1-5, with 8 bases aligning to TRBD1. This CDR3 spans 15 amino acids. The germline V gene has CDR1 KGHSH and CDR2 LQKENI. With 6 bases clipped from V and 6 bases from J, the junction kept 10 bases outside the gene matches. The CDR3 is CASSEGQGASQPQHF. Written as DNA, the CDR3 is TGTGCCAGCTCCGAAGGCCAGGGGGCGAGTCAGCCCCAGCATTTT. Full variable domain (rest looked up from reference TRBV18 and TRBJ1-5): NAGVMQNPRHLVRRRGQEARLRCSPMKGHSHVYWYRQLPEEGLKFMVYLQKENIIDESGMPKERFSAEFPKEGPSILRIQQVVRGDSAAYFCASSEGQGASQPQHFGDGTRLSIL.

In regard to this clone: Other nucleotide sequences in the sample specify the same CDR3. The V call is TRBV14, the J call TRBJ2-7; D unresolved. The CDR3 covers 11 residues. V was trimmed by 3 bases and J by 3 bases, leaving 3 bases between them. The germline CDR1 and CDR2 sequences are SGHDN and FVKESK. CDR3 sequence (DNA): TGTGCCAGCAGCCATAGCTACGAGCAGTACTTC. Its protein is CASSHSYEQYF. The full variable domain, completed using reference TRBV14 and TRBJ2-7, is EAGVTQFPSHSVIEKGQTVTLRCDPISGHDNLYWYRRVMGKEIKFLLHFVKESKQDESGMPNNRFLAERTGGTYSTLKVQPAELEDSGVYFCASSHSYEQYFGPGTRLTVT.

The chain employs TRBV7-9 and TRBJ2-1; 14 bases map to TRBD2. Looked up from germline, CDR1 is SEHNR and CDR2 is FQNEAQ (reference sequence). This CDR3 has 15 amino acids. Germline trimming cut 1 base from V and 10 bases from J; bases unmatched to any gene: 3. Written as DNA, the CDR3 is TGTGCCAGCAGCTTAGGACTAGCGGGAGGGCGCGAGCAGTTCTTC. Translating it yields CASSLGLAGGREQFF. Based on the CDR3 plus reference TRBV7-9 and TRBJ2-1, the full variable domain is DTGVSQNPRHKITKRGQNVTFRCDPISEHNRLYWYRQTLGQGPEFLTYFQNEAQLEKSRLLSDRFSAERPKGSFSTLEIQRTEQGDSAMYLCASSLGLAGGREQFFGPGTRLTVL.

The chain employs TRBV6-4 and TRBJ2-1; D is uncertain. Per the germline V gene, CDR1 is MRHNA and CDR2 is SNTAGT. Trimming took off 3 bases at V and 7 bases at J, with 16 bases between the two ends. This CDR3 is built from 15 residues. Written as DNA, the CDR3 is TGTGCCAGCAGTGAAATACTGACGGGTAAGAATGAGCAGTTCTTC. This encodes CASSEILTGKNEQFF.

This clone was seen a few times. Here the CDR3 DNA reads TGTGCCAGCTCACCATTAGAACTCCCTTACAATGAGCAGTTCTTC. It specifies CASSPLELPYNEQFF. V gene TRBV18 combines with J gene TRBJ2-1; D not certain. Germline CDR1 is KGHSH and CDR2 is LQKENI. With 2 bases removed from V and 4 bases from J, the gap between germline ends came to 12 bases. The CDR3 totals 15 residues.

Only a few counts were recorded for this clone. This chain uses TRBV6-4 with TRBJ2-1; D perhaps matches TRBD2 (5 bases). Germline V gives CDR1 MRHNA, CDR2 SNTAGT. Trimming removed 0 bases from V and 8 bases from J, with 14 bases in between. This CDR3 region has 15 residues. The CDR3 here is CASSDSIARIDEQFF. CDR3 DNA: TGTGCCAGCAGTGACTCGATAGCGCGAATCGATGAGCAGTTCTTC.

The J gene is TRBJ2-3, the V gene TRBV21-1; no check of the table's D call, TRBD1, against the DNA was made. TRBV21-1 has pseudogene status. This CDR3 region has 13 residues. Here the CDR3 DNA reads TGTGCCAGCAGCAAAAGGGGGATCGATACGCAGTATTTT. It codes for CASSKRGIDTQYF.

This sequence joins TRBV18 and TRBJ2-3, with 11 nucleotides matching TRBD2. CDR1 and CDR2 from the germline V gene are KGHSH and LQKENI. V shed 3 bases, J shed 2 bases, and the junction held 1 base outside the gene matches. The CDR3 runs 15 residues. CDR3 in DNA: TGTGCCAGCTCACCGACTAGCGGGAACACAGATACGCAGTATTTT. This codes for CASSPTSGNTDTQYF. Full variable domain (rest looked up from reference TRBV18 and TRBJ2-3): NAGVMQNPRHLVRRRGQEARLRCSPMKGHSHVYWYRQLPEEGLKFMVYLQKENIIDESGMPKERFSAEFPKEGPSILRIQQVVRGDSAAYFCASSPTSGNTDTQYFGPGTRLTVL.

The V call is TRBV14, the J call TRBJ1-6; tentative D call: TRBD1 (5 bases). Germline-derived CDR1 and CDR2 are SGHDN and FVKESK. This CDR3 has 12 amino acids. V lost 4 bases, J lost 14 bases, and 12 bases lay in between. CDR3 in amino acids: CASSLTGSSLHF. DNA for the CDR3: TGTGCCAGCAGCCTTACAGGAAGCTCCCTCCACTTT.

The chain joins TRBV27 to TRBJ2-1; TRBD2 matches 8 bases. The germline V gene encodes CDR1 MNHEY and CDR2 SMNVEV (reference sequence). Trimming at V came to 5 bases and at J to 4 bases, leaving 10 bases not matched to a gene. The CDR3 totals 16 residues. The CDR3 region has the DNA TGTGCCAGCAGTCCCCATCCTAGCGGGCAATACAATGAGCAGTTCTTC. It specifies CASSPHPSGQYNEQFF.

The chain combines TRBV4-3 with TRBJ1-1; 7 nucleotides line up with TRBD1. The CDR3 extends over 16 amino acids. The germline CDR1 and CDR2 sequences are LGHNA and YSLEER. V shed 0 bases, J shed 5 bases, and the junction held 9 bases outside the gene matches. The CDR3 sequence: CASSQETGPLGTEAFF. In nucleotides, the CDR3 is TGCGCCAGCAGCCAAGAGACAGGGCCGCTAGGGACTGAAGCTTTCTTT.

As DNA, the CDR3 is TGTGCCAGCAGTACAGGGGCTATCGCCAACTATGGCTACACCTTC. As protein: CASSTGAIANYGYTF. The V and J genes are TRBV28 and TRBJ1-2, with 7 bases aligning to TRBD1. Trimming at V came to 5 bases and at J to 2 bases, leaving 8 bases not matched to a gene. Germline values: CDR1 MDHEN, CDR2 SYDVKM. The CDR3 runs to 15 residues.

This chain joins TRBV5-5 and TRBJ2-7; D unresolved. With 0 bases removed from V and 3 bases from J, the gap between germline ends came to 4 bases. From germline, CDR1 is SGHKS and CDR2 YYEKEE (reference sequence). The CDR3 contains 12 residues. CDR3 bases: TGTGCCAGCAGCTTGGACTTCTACGAGCAGTACTTC. Its translation is CASSLDFYEQYF.

The chain combines TRBV29-1 with TRBJ1-1, with D uncertain. Between the trimmed V and J ends, which lost 7 bases and 9 bases, there was a span of 15 bases. Per germline, CDR1 SQVTM and CDR2 ANQGSEA. This CDR3 has 11 residues. This CDR3 is CSARRLEQAFF. The CDR3 DNA reads TGCAGCGCCCGCCGTTTAGAGCAAGCTTTCTTT.

The chain uses TRBV18 and TRBJ2-7, with 10 bases fitting TRBD1. Germline V gene sequence: CDR1 KGHSH, CDR2 LQKENI. This CDR3 region has 14 residues. V dropped 3 bases and J dropped 7; count of bases not matched to a gene: 6. CDR3 in amino acids: CASSPDRGQMEQYF. In nucleotides, the CDR3 is TGTGCCAGCTCACCCGACAGGGGGCAAATGGAGCAGTACTTC. The variable domain in full, with the rest retrieved from reference TRBV18 and TRBJ2-7, is NAGVMQNPRHLVRRRGQEARLRCSPMKGHSHVYWYRQLPEEGLKFMVYLQKENIIDESGMPKERFSAEFPKEGPSILRIQQVVRGDSAAYFCASSPDRGQMEQYFGPGTRLTVT.

The rearrangement joins TRBV19 to TRBJ2-7; TRBD2 agrees at 9 bases. V shed 5 bases, J shed 5 bases, and the junction held 7 bases outside the gene matches. The CDR3 extends over 14 amino acids. Germline V lookup: CDR1 LNHDA, CDR2 SQIVND (reference sequence). The CDR3 is CASSLAAGGHEQYF. The CDR3 DNA reads TGTGCCAGTAGTCTAGCAGCGGGAGGCCACGAGCAGTACTTC.

As regards this clone: The junction departs from the called germline gene at one end, perhaps through a read error. CDR3 nucleotide sequence: TGTACCAGCAAAGCTAGCACAGATACGCAGTATTTT. As protein: CTSKASTDTQYF. The rearrangement links TRBV6-1 to TRBJ2-3, with no clear D. Germline assignment: CDR1 MNHNS and CDR2 SASEGT. This CDR3 is 12 amino acids long.